This TCR beta chain was captured by sequencing in a study of blood T cells in healthy people across ages. Across the study: About one barcoded beta molecule per two T cells came from capture by template switching. The study's findings and limits: Naive T cell percentage strongly correlated with TCR beta diversity.

Of note for this clonotype: The antigen is undetermined.

Alongside a J-beta primer mix, a sample-barcoded 5' primer served in a second PCR lasting about 7 to 12 cycles. TCRdb independently ran MiXCR on the 5' RACE reads; one entry per CDR3 protein. The table lists approximately 1,700,000 distinct CDR3 sequences, around 42% of them singletons. Each donor was a healthy Caucasian individual from Russia, aged roughly 6 to 95. This CDR3 region has 17 residues. After removal of 5 bases from V and 4 bases from J, the junction contained 6 bases not matched to a gene. The source of this sequence is a human donor in good health. The sequencing input was blood. V is TRBV12-3 or TRBV12-4 and J is TRBJ2-2; 14 nucleotides agree with TRBD2. The DNA for the CDR3 is TGTGCCAGCAGTCCCGGACTAGCGGGGGGTTTCACCGGGGAGCTGTTTTTT. Protein: CASSPGLAGGFTGELFF.